This T cell receptor (beta chain) was retrieved from a study of CD8+CD57+ T cells in acquired aplastic anemia. On the study more broadly: Sorted CD4+ plus CD8+ cells gave DNA averaging roughly 3.5 ug. General study points: Nearly 30 CD8+ CDR3 sequences were shared between patients and controls.

TCR beta VDJ and CDR3 were profiled, and genomic DNA was the template. TCRdb re-analysed the reads in MiXCR, keeping a single row per CDR3 protein. The table includes approximately 95,000 distinct CDR3 sequences, roughly two thirds detected once. With respect to this clonotype: Antigen specificity is unknown.

Patients included in sequencing had previously demonstrated CD8+CD57+ cell expansion by flow cytometry. Severe acquired aplastic anemia was diagnosed in all patients. Therapy had not been given to patients before blood sampling. The clonotype comes from a human donor with aplastic anemia. Material: sorted CD4+, CD8+, or CD8+CD57+ T cells (not recorded which) from PBMCs.

The CDR3 loop is CSASRTGGHEQYF. The CDR3 nucleotides are TGCAGTGCGAGTAGGACAGGGGGACACGAGCAGTACTTC. The J gene is TRBJ2-7, the V gene TRBV20-1; 10 bases are shared with TRBD1. In germline, CDR1 is DFQATT, CDR2 SNEGSKA (reference sequence). V gave up 6 bases and J gave up 5 bases; unmatched junction bases: 7. This CDR3 comprises 13 residues.